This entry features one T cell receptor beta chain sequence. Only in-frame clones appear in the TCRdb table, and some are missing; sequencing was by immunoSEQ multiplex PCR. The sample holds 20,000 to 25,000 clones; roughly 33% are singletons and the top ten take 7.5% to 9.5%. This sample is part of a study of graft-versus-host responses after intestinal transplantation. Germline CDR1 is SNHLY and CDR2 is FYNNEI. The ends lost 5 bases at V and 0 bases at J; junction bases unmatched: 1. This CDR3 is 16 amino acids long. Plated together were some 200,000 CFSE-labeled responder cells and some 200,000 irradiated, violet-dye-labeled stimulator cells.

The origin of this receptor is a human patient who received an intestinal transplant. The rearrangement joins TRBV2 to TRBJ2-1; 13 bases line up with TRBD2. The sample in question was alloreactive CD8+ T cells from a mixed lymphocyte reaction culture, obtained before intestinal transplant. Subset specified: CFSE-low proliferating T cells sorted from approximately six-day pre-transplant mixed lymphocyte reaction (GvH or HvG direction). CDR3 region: CASSWTSGSSYNEQFF. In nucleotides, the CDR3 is TGTGCCAGCAGTTGGACTAGCGGGAGCTCCTACAATGAGCAGTTCTTC.